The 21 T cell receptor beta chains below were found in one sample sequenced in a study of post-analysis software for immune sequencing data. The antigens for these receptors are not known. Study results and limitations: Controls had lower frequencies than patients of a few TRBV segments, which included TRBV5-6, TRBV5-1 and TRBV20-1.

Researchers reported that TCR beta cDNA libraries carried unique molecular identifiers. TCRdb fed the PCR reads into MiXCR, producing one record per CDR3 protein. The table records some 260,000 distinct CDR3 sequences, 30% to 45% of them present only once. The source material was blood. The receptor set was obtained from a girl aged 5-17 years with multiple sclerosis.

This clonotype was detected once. CDR3 DNA: TGTGCCAGCAGTTTATCGCGGGGACCTGGTAACATTCAGTACTTC. Translation: CASSLSRGPGNIQYF. The chain has TRBV27 and TRBJ2-4; weak D call: TRBD2 (6 bases). Germline V gene sequence: CDR1 MNHEY, CDR2 SMNVEV (reference sequence). The length of the CDR3 is 15 residues. V lost 0 bases, J lost 7 bases, and 13 bases lay in between.

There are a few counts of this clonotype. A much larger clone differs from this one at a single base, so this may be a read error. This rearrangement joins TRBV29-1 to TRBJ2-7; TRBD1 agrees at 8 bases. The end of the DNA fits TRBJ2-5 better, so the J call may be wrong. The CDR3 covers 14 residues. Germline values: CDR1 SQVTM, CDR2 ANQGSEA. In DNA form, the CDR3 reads TGCGGCGTCGCGGACAGGGAGACCAGAGAGACCCAGTACTTC. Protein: CGVADRETRETQYF.

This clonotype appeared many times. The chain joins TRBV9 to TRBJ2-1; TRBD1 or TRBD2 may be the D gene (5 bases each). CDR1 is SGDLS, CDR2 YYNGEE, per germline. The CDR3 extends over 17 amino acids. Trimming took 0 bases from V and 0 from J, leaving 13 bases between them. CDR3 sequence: CASSVALRGDSYNEQFF. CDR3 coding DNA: TGTGCCAGCAGCGTAGCTTTACGAGGGGACTCCTACAATGAGCAGTTCTTC.

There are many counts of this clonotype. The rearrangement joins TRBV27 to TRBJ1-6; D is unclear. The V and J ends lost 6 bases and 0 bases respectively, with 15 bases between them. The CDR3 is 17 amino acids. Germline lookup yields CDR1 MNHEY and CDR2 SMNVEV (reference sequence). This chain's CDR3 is CASSRRWDPSYNSPLHF. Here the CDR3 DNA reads TGTGCCAGCAGCCGAAGGTGGGATCCCTCCTATAATTCACCCCTCCACTTT.

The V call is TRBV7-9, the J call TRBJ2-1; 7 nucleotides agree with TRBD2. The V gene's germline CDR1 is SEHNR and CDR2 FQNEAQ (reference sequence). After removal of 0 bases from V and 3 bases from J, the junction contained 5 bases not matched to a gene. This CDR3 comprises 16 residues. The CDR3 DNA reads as TGTGCCAGCAGCTTAGCGGCGGGAGTACTCTACAATGAGCAGTTCTTC. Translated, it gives CASSLAAGVLYNEQFF.

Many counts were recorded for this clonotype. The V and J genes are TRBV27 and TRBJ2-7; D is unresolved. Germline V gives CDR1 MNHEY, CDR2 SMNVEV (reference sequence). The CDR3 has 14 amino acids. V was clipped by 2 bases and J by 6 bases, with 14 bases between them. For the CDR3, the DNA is TGTGCCAGCAGTTTAGGCGGCAGGTCCGTCGAGCAGTACTTC. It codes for CASSLGGRSVEQYF.

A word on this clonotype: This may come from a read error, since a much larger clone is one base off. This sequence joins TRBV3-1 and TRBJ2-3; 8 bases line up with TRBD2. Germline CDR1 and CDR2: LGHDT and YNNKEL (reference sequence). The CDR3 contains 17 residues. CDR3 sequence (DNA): TGTGCCAGCAGCCCCTACCGGGAGGGAGCGGGAAGAGATATGCAGTATTTT. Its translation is CASSPYREGAGRDMQYF.

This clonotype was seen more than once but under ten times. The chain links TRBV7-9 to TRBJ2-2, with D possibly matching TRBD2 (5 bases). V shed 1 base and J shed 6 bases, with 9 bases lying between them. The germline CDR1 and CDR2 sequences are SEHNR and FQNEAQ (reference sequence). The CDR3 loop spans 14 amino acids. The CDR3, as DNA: TGTGCCAGCAGCTTAGGAGGGCTCCCCGGGGAGCTGTTTTTT. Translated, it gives CASSLGGLPGELFF.

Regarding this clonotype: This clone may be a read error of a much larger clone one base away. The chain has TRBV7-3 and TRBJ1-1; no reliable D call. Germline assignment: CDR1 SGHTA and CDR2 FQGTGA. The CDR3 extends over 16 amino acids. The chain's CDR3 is CASSSGGSLPNTEVFF. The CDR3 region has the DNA TGTGCCAGCAGCTCGGGAGGGAGCCTCCCGAACACTGAAGTTTTCTTT.

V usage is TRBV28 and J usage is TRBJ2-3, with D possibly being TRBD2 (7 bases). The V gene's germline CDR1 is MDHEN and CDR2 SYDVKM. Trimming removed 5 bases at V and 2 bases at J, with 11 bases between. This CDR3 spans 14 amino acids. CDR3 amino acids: CASSGAGATDTQYF. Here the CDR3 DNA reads TGTGCCAGCAGTGGCGCGGGGGCCACAGATACGCAGTATTTT.

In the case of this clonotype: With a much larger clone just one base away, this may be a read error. CDR3 DNA: TGTGCCAGCAGTGAATCCGCATCTGGCAAGAATGAGCAGTTCTTC. Residues: CASSESASGKNEQFF. J is TRBJ2-1 and V is TRBV25-1; D ambiguous. The CDR3 loop spans 15 amino acids. CDR1 and CDR2 from the germline V gene are MGHDK and SYGVNS. V was pared by 1 base and J by 7 bases, with 14 bases between.

DNA for the CDR3: TGTGCCAGCAGCCTTGGACAGGGGTTACGGGGTGAGCAGTTCTTC. Amino acid sequence: CASSLGQGLRGEQFF. The chain uses TRBV7-3 and TRBJ2-1; 9 positions agree with TRBD1. V dropped 5 bases and J dropped 9; count of bases not matched to a gene: 11. This CDR3 spans 15 amino acids. From germline, CDR1 is SGHTA and CDR2 FQGTGA. The complete variable domain, with remaining parts taken from reference TRBV7-3 and TRBJ2-1, reads GAGVSQTPSNKVTEKGKYVELRCDPISGHTALYWYRQSLGQGPEFLIYFQGTGAADDSGLPNDRFFAVRPEGSVSTLKIQRTERGDSAVYLCASSLGQGLRGEQFFGPGTRLTVL.

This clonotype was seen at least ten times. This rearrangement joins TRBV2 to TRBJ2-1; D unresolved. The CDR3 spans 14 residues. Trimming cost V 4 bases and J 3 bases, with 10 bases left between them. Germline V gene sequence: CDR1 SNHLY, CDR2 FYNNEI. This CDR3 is CASSGATSYNEQFF. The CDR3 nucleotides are TGTGCCAGCAGTGGCGCAACAAGCTACAATGAGCAGTTCTTC.

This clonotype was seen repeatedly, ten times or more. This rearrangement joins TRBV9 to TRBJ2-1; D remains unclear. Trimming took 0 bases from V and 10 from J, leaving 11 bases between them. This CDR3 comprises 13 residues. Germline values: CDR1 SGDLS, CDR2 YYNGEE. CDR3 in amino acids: CASSVEGFMEQFF. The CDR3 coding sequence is TGTGCCAGCAGCGTAGAGGGTTTTATGGAGCAGTTCTTC. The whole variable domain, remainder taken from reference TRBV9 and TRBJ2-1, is DSGVTQTPKHLITATGQRVTLRCSPRSGDLSVYWYQQSLDQGLQFLIQYYNGEERAKGNILERFSAQQFPDLHSELNLSSLELGDSALYFCASSVEGFMEQFFGPGTRLTVL.

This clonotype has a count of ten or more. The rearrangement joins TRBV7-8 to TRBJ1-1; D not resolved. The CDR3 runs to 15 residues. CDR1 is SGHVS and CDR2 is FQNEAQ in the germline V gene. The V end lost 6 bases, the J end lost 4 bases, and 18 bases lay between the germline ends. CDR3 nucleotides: TGTGCCAGCAGGCGCCTGAGGGTCGACATCACTGAAGCTTTCTTT. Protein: CASRRLRVDITEAFF.

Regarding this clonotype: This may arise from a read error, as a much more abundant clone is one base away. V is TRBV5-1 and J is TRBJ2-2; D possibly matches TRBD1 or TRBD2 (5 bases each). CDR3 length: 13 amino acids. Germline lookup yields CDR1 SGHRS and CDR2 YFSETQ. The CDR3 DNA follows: TGCGCCAGCAGCCTTTGGGGACCCGGGGAGCTGATTTTT. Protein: CASSLWGPGELIF. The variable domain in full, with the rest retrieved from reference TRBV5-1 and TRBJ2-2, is KAGVTQTPRYLIKTRGQQVTLSCSPISGHRSVSWYQQTPGQGLQFLFEYFSETQRNKGNFPGRFSGRQFSNSRSEMNVSTLELGDSALYLCASSLWGPGELIFGEGSRLTVL.

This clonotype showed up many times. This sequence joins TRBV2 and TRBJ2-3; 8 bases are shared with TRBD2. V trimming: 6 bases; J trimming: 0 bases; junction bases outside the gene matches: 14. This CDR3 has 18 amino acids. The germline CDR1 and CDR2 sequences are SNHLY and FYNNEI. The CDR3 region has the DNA TGTGCCAGCAGGACTCTCGCGGGAGGAAACCCTAGCACAGATACGCAGTATTTT. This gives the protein CASRTLAGGNPSTDTQYF. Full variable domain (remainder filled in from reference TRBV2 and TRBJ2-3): EPEVTQTPSHQVTQMGQEVILRCVPISNHLYFYWYRQILGQKVEFLVSFYNNEISEKSEIFDDQFSVERPDGSNFTLKIRSTKLEDSAMYFCASRTLAGGNPSTDTQYFGPGTRLTVL.

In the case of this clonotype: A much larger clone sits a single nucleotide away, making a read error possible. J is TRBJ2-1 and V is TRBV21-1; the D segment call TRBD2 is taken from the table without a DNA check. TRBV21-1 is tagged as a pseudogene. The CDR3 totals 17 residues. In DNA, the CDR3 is TGTGCCAGCAGCAGAGGTAGCGGGGGGGCGTCGTTCTATGAGCAGTTCTTC. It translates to CASSRGSGGASFYEQFF.

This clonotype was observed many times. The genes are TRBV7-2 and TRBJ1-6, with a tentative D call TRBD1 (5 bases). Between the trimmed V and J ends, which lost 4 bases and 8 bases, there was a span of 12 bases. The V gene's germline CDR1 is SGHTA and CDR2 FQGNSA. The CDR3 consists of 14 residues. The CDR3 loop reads CASSSGTLYSPLHF. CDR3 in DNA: TGTGCCAGCAGCTCTGGGACTCTTTATTCACCCCTCCACTTT.

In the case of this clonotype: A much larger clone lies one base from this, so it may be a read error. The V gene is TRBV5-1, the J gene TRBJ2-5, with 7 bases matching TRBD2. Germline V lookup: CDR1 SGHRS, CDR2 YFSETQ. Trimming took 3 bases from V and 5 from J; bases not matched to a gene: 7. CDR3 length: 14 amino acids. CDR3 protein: CASSWRLAIETQYF. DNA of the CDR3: TGCGCCAGCAGCTGGAGACTAGCCATCGAGACCCAGTACTTC. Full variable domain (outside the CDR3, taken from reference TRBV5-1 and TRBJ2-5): KAGVTQTPRYLIKTRGQQVTLSCSPISGHRSVSWYQQTPGQGLQFLFEYFSETQRNKGNFPGRFSGRQFSNSRSEMNVSTLELGDSALYLCASSWRLAIETQYFGPGTRLLVL.

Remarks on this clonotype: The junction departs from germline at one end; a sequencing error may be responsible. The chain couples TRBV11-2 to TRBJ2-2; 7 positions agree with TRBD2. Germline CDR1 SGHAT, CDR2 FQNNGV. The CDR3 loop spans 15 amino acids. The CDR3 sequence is CASSLEPGGGGERFF. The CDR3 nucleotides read TGTGCCAGCAGCTTAGAGCCGGGAGGCGGCGGGGAGCGGTTTTTT.